This T cell receptor (beta chain) is from a study of response to subunit inactivated influenza vaccine. J was trimmed by 10 bases and V by 5 bases; bases with no gene match: 7. The CDR3 has 13 residues. Germline V CDR1 and CDR2: KGHDR, SFDVKD. Notes on the study in general: Each seasonal influenza vaccination, the authors suggested, recruits few new T cells.

TCRdb ran MiXCR on the RT-PCR reads and lists one entry per CDR3 protein. The sample comprises 150,000 to 200,000 distinct CDR3 sequences, roughly a tenth of which are singletons, and approximately 35% rests with the top ten. The table lists this clonotype with a few counts. Its specificity is not known. The material sequenced was CD8+ T cells sorted from PBMCs, taken 23 to 25 months after vaccination. The receptor was isolated from a man between 50 and 70 years old who received an inactivated influenza vaccine. The rearrangement uses TRBV24-1 and TRBJ1-5, with 7 bases lining up with TRBD1. The CDR3 region is CATSGDRDFPQHF. Here the CDR3 DNA reads TGTGCCACCAGTGGCGACAGGGATTTCCCCCAGCATTTT.